This TCR beta chain came from a study of PD-1 blockade in mismatch repair-deficient tumors (TCRdb year 2017). With respect to the entire study: Between late 2013 and late 2016, the trial enrolled 86 consecutive patients with about eleven types of mismatch repair-deficient cancer, all of whom had received prior treatment and were progressing. Tumor-associated T cell clones were tracked in the peripheral blood of patients responding to PD-1 blockade by deep sequencing of TCR CDR3 regions.

The library was produced with the immunoSEQ multiplex PCR assay. The clones in this table, taken by TCRdb from immuneACCESS, are in-frame only. Not every clone is retained; where verified, under half of the shortfall comes from an unresolved V gene, and the cause of the rest is unknown. The sample has roughly 48,000 clones on record, under 85% of them singletons. The ten biggest clones cover roughly 3.5% of the sample. Broad study findings and their caveats: After pembrolizumab, tumor-resident clones, which were often undetectable in blood before treatment, expanded rapidly and then contracted, generally ahead of radiologic responses.

The intended sense of this specimen's time point label: peripheral blood before pembrolizumab. Mismatch repair deficiency was established in every enrolled patient by polymerase chain reaction or immunohistochemistry. TCR sequencing was performed for a few patients who responded to pembrolizumab therapy. The phase II trial prospectively evaluated PD-1 blockade with pembrolizumab in advanced mismatch repair-deficient cancers, independent of tissue of origin. Serial peripheral blood T cell samples were collected before and at multiple times after starting PD-1 blockade. The timing of each blood sample was reported as weeks after the first dose of pembrolizumab. For this clone: The specificity of this receptor is unknown. Base qualities are not provided; no much larger clone lies one nucleotide away.

This material consisted of PBMCs, taken before pembrolizumab treatment. The receptor was derived from an adult with mismatch repair-deficient cancer.

The sequence in DNA is TGCGCCAGCAGCCTGAGACAGGAGAACACTGAAGCTTTCTTT. Its amino acids are CASSLRQENTEAFF. The rearranged chain carries TRBV5-1 and TRBJ1-1, with TRBD1 perhaps the D gene, on 6 matching bases. V gives up 4 bases and J gives up 1 base, and the segment between their germline ends measures 11 bases. CDR1 SGHRS and CDR2 YFSETQ were looked up in the germline V gene. The CDR3 numbers 14 residues from cysteine through phenylalanine. Just the 42-base CDR3 DNA is kept, in frame starting at base 1.